One sample yielded the 15 T cell receptor beta chains listed below, sequenced in a study of blood T cell repertoires in COVID-19. TCRdb keeps only in-frame clones here, not all; method: immunoSEQ multiplex PCR. The repertoire consists of approximately 110,000 clones, with roughly 72% occurring once and the leading ten covering about 5.9%. Source material: peripheral blood. Receptors were obtained from a man older than 75 with acute or convalescent COVID-19.

The V gene is TRBV7-3, the J gene TRBJ2-7, with no clear D. The CDR3 sequence is 15 residues long. The germline V gene encodes CDR1 SGHTA and CDR2 FQGTGA. V shed 1 base and J shed 0 bases, with 10 bases lying between them. The DNA for the CDR3 is TGTGCCAGCAGCTTAATCCCTGGTAGCTCCTACGAGCAGTACTTC. The encoded protein is CASSLIPGSSYEQYF.

This chain links TRBV19 with TRBJ1-1, with TRBD1 identical over 9 bases. The germline V gene encodes CDR1 LNHDA and CDR2 SQIVND (reference sequence). This CDR3 region has 13 residues. With V trimmed by 5 bases and J by 6 bases, 4 bases remained unmatched. CDR3 amino acids: CASSLQGAPEAFF. The CDR3 nucleotides are TGTGCCAGTAGTTTACAGGGGGCGCCTGAAGCTTTCTTT.

Remarks on this clone: Other DNA sequences in the same sample also yield this CDR3. The chain carries TRBV11-2 and TRBJ2-2, with D perhaps TRBD1 (6 bases). Trimming left V 1 base short and J 5 bases short, with 11 bases between. This CDR3 is built from 15 residues. Germline loops: CDR1 SGHAT, CDR2 FQNNGV. The CDR3 bases are TGTGCCAGCAGCTTAGGAACAGGGATTACCGGGGAGCTGTTTTTT. Translation: CASSLGTGITGELFF.

The V call is TRBV5-6, the J call TRBJ2-3; TRBD2 matches 11 bases. The CDR3 sequence is 17 residues long. V was clipped by 6 bases and J by 0 bases; unmatched bases: 9. Germline V lookup: CDR1 SGHDT, CDR2 YYEEEE. The CDR3 DNA sequence: TGTGCCAGCATAACGGGGTTAGCGGGAGGGAGCACAGATACGCAGTATTTT. As protein: CASITGLAGGSTDTQYF.

V and J are TRBV9 and TRBJ1-5, with D possibly matching TRBD1 (5 bases). The V end was cut by 0 bases, the J end by 4 bases, with 11 bases between. Per germline, CDR1 SGDLS and CDR2 YYNGEE. This CDR3 has 15 residues. The CDR3 DNA is TGTGCCAGCAGCGTAGAAGGGGCCCCTAATCAGCCCCAGCATTTT. Translation: CASSVEGAPNQPQHF.

Worth noting for this clone: Other DNA sequences in the same sample also yield this CDR3. The rearrangement joins TRBV6-5 to TRBJ2-7; D gene ambiguous. CDR1 and CDR2 from the germline V gene are MNHEY and SVGAGI. This CDR3 has 11 amino acids. The V gene lost 6 bases and the J gene lost 3 bases, with 6 bases spanning the gap. The CDR3 loop is CASSLNYEQYF. DNA of the CDR3: TGTGCCAGCAGCCTAAACTACGAGCAGTACTTC.

V usage is TRBV29-1 and J usage is TRBJ2-3; D is unresolved. Trimming took off 3 bases at V and 2 bases at J, with 9 bases between the two ends. CDR3 length: 13 amino acids. Per the germline V gene, CDR1 is SQVTM and CDR2 is ANQGSEA. The CDR3 is CSVESGPTDTQYF. The CDR3 nucleotides are TGCAGCGTTGAGAGTGGGCCCACAGATACGCAGTATTTT.

The CDR3, as DNA: TGTGCCAGCAGCTCCTGGGAGGCAGAGACCCAGTACTTC. Translated: CASSSWEAETQYF. The rearrangement joins TRBV5-6 to TRBJ2-5; perhaps TRBD2 as D (6 bases). The CDR3 spans 13 residues. Trimming pared 3 bases from V and 4 bases from J, leaving 10 bases between. Looked up from germline, CDR1 is SGHDT and CDR2 is YYEEEE. Looking up the rest from reference TRBV5-6 and TRBJ2-5 gives the full variable domain: DAGVTQSPTHLIKTRGQQVTLRCSPKSGHDTVSWYQQALGQGPQFIFQYYEEEERQRGNFPDRFSGHQFPNYSSELNVNALLLGDSALYLCASSSWEAETQYFGPGTRLLVL.

The rearrangement joins TRBV5-1 to TRBJ2-2; 8 bases agree with TRBD2. V lost 4 bases to trimming and J lost 1 base; unmatched junction nucleotides: 3. CDR1 is SGHRS and CDR2 is YFSETQ in the germline V gene. CDR3 length: 15 residues. The CDR3 spells CASSPGLENTGELFF. In DNA form, the CDR3 reads TGCGCCAGCAGCCCGGGACTAGAGAACACCGGGGAGCTGTTTTTT.

V usage is TRBV5-6 and J usage is TRBJ1-6; the match to TRBD1 covers 8 bases. V was clipped by 0 bases and J by 6 bases; unmatched bases: 8. Germline loops: CDR1 SGHDT, CDR2 YYEEEE. The CDR3 has 17 amino acids. The CDR3 sequence: CASSLAHRGLVNSPLHF. DNA for the CDR3: TGTGCCAGCAGCTTGGCCCACAGGGGGTTGGTTAATTCACCCCTCCACTTT.

The V call is TRBV28, the J call TRBJ2-7, with 8 bases aligning to TRBD2. V lost 9 bases to trimming and J lost 5 bases; unmatched junction nucleotides: 3. The length of the CDR3 is 11 residues. Germline CDR1 is MDHEN and CDR2 is SYDVKM. The CDR3 sequence: CASSGAHEQYF. The CDR3, as DNA: TGTGCCAGTAGCGGGGCCCACGAGCAGTACTTC.

This clone was found a few times. The chain is built from TRBV23-1 and TRBJ1-3; no definite D call. TRBV23-1 is sorted into the ORF group, with uncertain function. Trimming pared 4 bases from V and 0 bases from J, leaving 13 bases between. The CDR3 contains 16 residues. CDR3: CASSLRRAGSGNTIYF. CDR3 bases: TGCGCCAGCAGTCTACGACGTGCGGGCTCTGGAAACACCATATATTTT.

The chain is built from TRBV7-2 and TRBJ2-2; possibly TRBD2 for D (5 bases). The CDR3 has 13 amino acids. Germline loops: CDR1 SGHTA, CDR2 FQGNSA. With 10 bases removed from V and 6 bases from J, the gap between germline ends came to 15 bases. The CDR3 reads CATRRAVAGELFF. The DNA of the CDR3 is TGTGCCACCAGACGAGCGGTTGCCGGGGAGCTGTTTTTT.

This clone has more than one count but fewer than ten. This rearrangement joins TRBV10-3 to TRBJ2-2, with TRBD2 matching over 8 bases. Germline CDR1 reads ENHRY; CDR2 reads SYGVKD. V lost 3 bases, J lost 6 bases, and 9 bases stayed unmatched. The CDR3 is made up of 16 amino acids. Here the CDR3 reads CAISDNAGGWSGELFF. The DNA of the CDR3 is TGTGCCATCAGTGACAATGCGGGGGGCTGGTCCGGGGAGCTGTTTTTT.

The V and J genes are TRBV4-1 and TRBJ1-4; a weak D match, TRBD1 (6 bases). This CDR3 contains 15 residues. The germline CDR1 and CDR2 sequences are MGHRA and YSYEKL. Trimming took 2 bases from V and 8 from J, leaving 15 bases between them. CDR3 region: CASSQKAGENEKLFF. Here the CDR3 DNA reads TGCGCCAGCAGCCAAAAGGCAGGGGAAAACGAAAAACTGTTTTTT.